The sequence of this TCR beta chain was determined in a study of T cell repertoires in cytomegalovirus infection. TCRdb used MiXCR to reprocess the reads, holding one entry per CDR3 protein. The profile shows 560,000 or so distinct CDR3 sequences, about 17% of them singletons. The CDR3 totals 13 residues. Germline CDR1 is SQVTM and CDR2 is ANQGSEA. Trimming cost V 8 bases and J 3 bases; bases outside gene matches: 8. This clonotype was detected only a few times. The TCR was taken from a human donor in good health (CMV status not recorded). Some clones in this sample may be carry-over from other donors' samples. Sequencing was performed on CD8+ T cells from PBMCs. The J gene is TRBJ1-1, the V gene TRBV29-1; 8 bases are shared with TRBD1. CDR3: CSLRTGKYTEAFF. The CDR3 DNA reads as TGCAGCCTACGGACAGGGAAATACACTGAAGCTTTCTTT.